This TCR beta chain is from a study of PD-1 blockade in classical Hodgkin lymphoma. This CDR3 region has 16 residues. Trimming cost V 4 bases and J 1 base; bases outside gene matches: 4. Germline CDR1 reads MGHRA; CDR2 reads YSYEKL. Described time point: newly diagnosed, previously untreated cHL patient sample. It was by magnetic negative selection that CD8+ T cells were isolated from thawed PBMCs. TCRdb's copy holds only in-frame clones and misses some; the assay was immunoSEQ multiplex PCR. This sample carries about 9,300 clones, 80% to 95% of them seen once, and the ten largest clones take over 7.5%.

This clonotype originated in a human donor with classical Hodgkin lymphoma. The J gene is TRBJ2-7, the V gene TRBV4-1, with 13 bases fitting TRBD2. The sequencing sample was made of CD8+ T cells from blood. CDR3 DNA: TGCGCCAGCAGCCCCCAGGGACTAGCGGGGTCCTACGAGCAGTACTTC. This gives the protein CASSPQGLAGSYEQYF.